These T cell receptor beta chains were read from a single sample in a study of technical replicates of blood from several donors. Method: immunoSEQ multiplex PCR; TCRdb's copy keeps in-frame clones and lacks some. The data hold about 82,000 clones, with around 93% observed a single time. The sequenced sample was T cells isolated from PBMCs. The receptors derive from a human donor in good health. Each CDR3 is given with its conserved first and last residue. Clone size is shown for a subset of rows, as once, few, many or a class of expanded clone.

j_gene	abundance	v_gene	CDR3aa
TRBJ1-2	.	TRBV7-6	CASSFGTGSNYGYTF
TRBJ1-2	.	TRBV5-4	CASSLELMGHPNYGYTF
TRBJ1-5	few	TRBV2	CASTGTNSNQPQHF
TRBJ1-1	.	TRBV11-2	CASSSMGGNTEAFF
TRBJ1-5	.	TRBV30	CAWSRRGWYSGNQPQHF
TRBJ2-7	once	TRBV19	CASSIGIGLGSYEQYF
TRBJ2-2	.	TRBV7-8	CASSLLAGGNTGELFF
TRBJ1-2	.	TRBV7-9	CASSAGWTGDYGYTF
TRBJ1-4	.	TRBV4-1	CASSQVDRGPGKLFF
TRBJ2-3	.	TRBV6-6	CASGAGPYTDTQYF
TRBJ2-3	.	TRBV5-1	CASSLAKGLSTDTQYF
TRBJ1-6	.	TRBV6-1	CASSEGGTLYNSPLHF
TRBJ2-2	.	TRBV19	CASRAGASAGELFF
TRBJ1-5	.	TRBV7-6	CASSLESPDRNQPQHF
TRBJ1-1	.	TRBV11-3	CASSVRGGTPTHLTEAFF
TRBJ2-3	.	TRBV9	CASSAGTGTQYF
TRBJ2-2	.	TRBV4-1	CASSQGKGGINTGELFF
TRBJ2-1	.	TRBV4-1	CASSQESGASGGPYNEQFF
TRBJ1-1	.	TRBV2	CASRVMGGLDSEAFF
TRBJ1-1	once	TRBV7-2	CASSRHKPGQGNYDTEAFF
TRBJ1-2	.	TRBV4-1	CASSQGLQGANYGYTF
TRBJ2-3	.	TRBV15	CATSRVPSADTQYF
TRBJ2-7	.	TRBV5-6	CASSLEGLAGGNYEQYF
TRBJ2-1	.	TRBV14	CASSQDRLAGALSEQFF
TRBJ1-2	.	TRBV29-1	CSVPPGRDYGYTF
TRBJ2-5	.	TRBV5-1	CASSLAQGQETQYF
TRBJ1-3	.	TRBV7-9	CASSPSRDRVGGTIYF
TRBJ1-1	once	TRBV19	CASSIDFTMNTEAFF